This record covers a single T cell receptor (beta chain). Its specificity is unknown. These data belong to a study of STAT3 mutations in large granular lymphocyte leukemia. Study results and limitations: Every T-cell large granular lymphocyte leukemia patient had at least one immunodominant TCR beta clonotype.

The assay was immunoSEQ multiplex PCR, and TCRdb's table has in-frame clones only and misses some. The table includes about 12,000 clones, 85% detected once. The germline CDR1 and CDR2 sequences are MNHEY and SVGAGI. This CDR3 contains 12 residues. The V and J ends lost 3 bases and 5 bases respectively, with 5 bases between them. V gene TRBV6-5 combines with J gene TRBJ2-1; D gene ambiguous. The receptor's source is an elderly man with T-cell large granular lymphocyte leukemia. Some clones in this sample may be carry-over from other donors' samples. Sequenced material: peripheral blood mononuclear cells. The CDR3 DNA reads as TGTGCCAGCAGTTATGGAAACAATGAGCAGTTCTTC. Its protein product is CASSYGNNEQFF.